Given below is one T cell receptor (beta chain) in context. Its antigen is as yet unknown. This sample is drawn from a study of T-cell reconstitution after alpha-beta-depleted transplantation in children. Unique molecular identifiers were incorporated when the TCRbeta library was constructed. MiXCR was run by TCRdb on the PCR reads, yielding one entry per CDR3 protein. The sample yields about 600,000 distinct CDR3 sequences, about an eighth seen once. Regarding the study as a whole: A year post-transplant, T-cell counts and diversity derived mostly from newly produced T cells. Alpha-beta T cells about two months after transplant reportedly derived from several hundred expanded graft clones.

The sequenced sample was PBMCs, mostly from graft donor cells, obtained 360 days after TCRalphabeta/CD19-depleted stem cell transplant. This receptor was identified in a male patient under 18 who had a stem cell transplant for acute myeloid leukemia, so the T cells may come from the graft donor.

The CDR3 DNA reads as TGCAGTGCTGGGTACACGCAGTATTTT. Translated, it gives CSAGYTQYF. V and J are TRBV20-1 and TRBJ2-3; the D is unclear. This CDR3 has 9 amino acids. Per the germline V gene, CDR1 is DFQATT and CDR2 is SNEGSKA (reference sequence). The V gene lost 5 bases and the J gene lost 9 bases, with 6 bases spanning the gap.